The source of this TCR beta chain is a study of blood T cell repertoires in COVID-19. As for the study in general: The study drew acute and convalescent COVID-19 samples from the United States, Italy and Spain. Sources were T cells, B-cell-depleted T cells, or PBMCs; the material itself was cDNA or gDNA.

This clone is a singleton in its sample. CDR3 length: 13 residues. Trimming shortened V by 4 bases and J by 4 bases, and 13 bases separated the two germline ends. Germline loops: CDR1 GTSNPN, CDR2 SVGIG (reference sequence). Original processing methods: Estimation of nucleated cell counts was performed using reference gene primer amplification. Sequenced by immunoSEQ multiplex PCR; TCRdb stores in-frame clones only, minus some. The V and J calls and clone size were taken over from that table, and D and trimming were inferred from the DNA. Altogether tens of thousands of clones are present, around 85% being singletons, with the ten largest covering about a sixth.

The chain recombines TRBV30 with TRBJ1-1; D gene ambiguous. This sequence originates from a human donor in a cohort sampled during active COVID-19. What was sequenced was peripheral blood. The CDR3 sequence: CAWNPTLVTEAFF. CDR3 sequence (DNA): TGTGCCTGGAACCCCACTTTGGTCACTGAAGCTTTCTTT.